The clone carrying this T cell receptor (beta chain) has at least ten counts. V was shortened by 2 bases and J by 0 bases, with 2 bases between the two germline ends. This CDR3 region has 14 residues. Using its own MiXCR run on the RT-PCR reads, TCRdb lists one record per CDR3 protein. This sample carries approximately 500,000 distinct CDR3 sequences, approximately 20% of them seen once, and the ten largest clones take about 2.8%. The data were taken from a study of response to subunit inactivated influenza vaccine. The sample was also reused in another study, on T cells expressing NK-cell markers. That study reports: UMIs accompanied the 5'RACE template switching by which TCR beta cDNA was made. The authors restricted sorting to alpha-beta TCR T cells with an anti-gamma-delta TCR antibody in several experiments. These clonotypes additionally ranked first within the CD3+CD56-NKG2C+ fraction of a few donors.

The specimen comprised CD4+ T cells sorted from PBMCs, sampled about 11 days after vaccination. The receptor was derived from a man aged 45-60 years who received an inactivated influenza vaccine. The chain links TRBV12-3 or TRBV12-4 to TRBJ2-6; D is unresolved. CDR3 coding DNA: TGTGCCAGCAGTTTAACCTCTGGGGCCAACGTCCTGACTTTC. Translation gives CASSLTSGANVLTF.